The rows below give T cell receptor beta chains drawn from one sample of a study of preoperative IRX-2 immunotherapy in early breast cancer. Sequencing was performed with immunoSEQ multiplex PCR; in TCRdb, only in-frame clones are kept and a portion is missing. This table has over 20,000 clones, roughly four fifths appearing once. The sample in question was lymph node tissue, obtained after IRX-2 immunotherapy. The source is a human donor with breast cancer. CDR3s include the opening cysteine and the closing phenylalanine or tryptophan. A D gene is named only where the DNA matches it firmly. Clone size is given for some rows only: seen once, a few or many times, or a class if the clone is expanded.

clone_size	v_call	j_call	d_call	cdr3_nt	cdr3_aa
once	TRBV28	TRBJ1-4	TRBD1	TGTGCCAGCAGTCGGGGACAGGGGAATGGAAAACTGTTTTTT	CASSRGQGNGKLFF
NA	TRBV14	TRBJ2-3	TRBD2	TGTGCCAGCAGCCACCGTACCGGGGGGAGAGTGGCAGATACGCAGTATTTT	CASSHRTGGRVADTQYF
NA	TRBV18	TRBJ1-2	TRBD1	TGTGCCAGCTCACCGACAGGGGACCCGTCGGGCTATGGCTACACCTTC	CASSPTGDPSGYGYTF
NA	TRBV12-5	TRBJ2-5	NA	TGTGCTAGTGGTTGGGGGGACGGAAGAGAGACCCAGTACTTC	CASGWGDGRETQYF
NA	TRBV25-1	TRBJ2-1	NA	TGTGCCAGCAGTGAATTTGGCTACAATGAGCAGTTCTTC	CASSEFGYNEQFF
few	TRBV30	TRBJ1-3	TRBD1	TGTGCCTGGCGTCAAAAAGGCCCGAGGGACAGGGGAGTTGCTGGAAACACCATATATTTT	CAWRQKGPRDRGVAGNTIYF
few	TRBV10-2	TRBJ1-1	NA	TGCGCCAGCGAGACAGGGAACACTGAAGCTTTCTTT	CASETGNTEAFF
NA	TRBV6-8	TRBJ1-1	NA	TGTGCCAGCAGTTATGGACAGATGAACACTGAAGCTTTCTTT	CASSYGQMNTEAFF
NA	TRBV29-1	TRBJ1-2	TRBD1	TGCAGCGTCGGCGGACAGGGTGTTTATGGCTACACCTTC	CSVGGQGVYGYTF
NA	TRBV30	TRBJ2-7	NA	TGTGCCTGGAGGGTCGAGCAATGGGCCGAGCAGTACTTC	CAWRVEQWAEQYF
NA	TRBV28	TRBJ2-5	TRBD1	TGTGCCAGCAGTTCAAGGGACAGGGGGGAGACCCAGTACTTC	CASSSRDRGETQYF
NA	TRBV28	TRBJ1-2	NA	TGTGCCAGCAGTGTTACCGAGGGGGTTAACTATGGCTACACCTTC	CASSVTEGVNYGYTF
NA	TRBV6-8	TRBJ2-5	TRBD1	TGTGCCAGCAGTGAGGGACAGGGGTTAATGGAGACCCAGTACTTC	CASSEGQGLMETQYF
NA	TRBV12-5	TRBJ1-2	NA	TGTGCTAGTGGGCGGGAGAGTGGCTATGGCTACACCTTC	CASGRESGYGYTF
once	TRBV29-1	TRBJ1-2	NA	TGCAGCGCTTTAACAGGGAACTATGGCTACACCTTC	CSALTGNYGYTF
NA	TRBV18	TRBJ2-7	NA	TGTGCCAGCTCACCACCGATGGTTGGAGAAGGAGAGCAGTACTTC	CASSPPMVGEGEQYF
NA	TRBV11-3	TRBJ1-1	NA	TGTGCCAGCAGCTTAGGCAGATACATGAACACTGAAGCTTTCTTT	CASSLGRYMNTEAFF
NA	TRBV19	TRBJ1-1	TRBD1	TGTGCCAGTAACCCAATGCGGACAGGGGCTCACACTGAAGCTTTCTTT	CASNPMRTGAHTEAFF
few	TRBV5-1	TRBJ1-4	TRBD1	TGCGCCAGCGGGACAGGAGCAACTAATGAAAAACTGTTTTTT	CASGTGATNEKLFF
NA	TRBV14	TRBJ1-2	NA	TGTGCCAGCAGCCAAGGAGGAACAGGGATTTATGGCTACACCTTC	CASSQGGTGIYGYTF
NA	TRBV29-1	TRBJ1-1	TRBD1	TGCAGCGTTGCTCGGACAGGGGGCGCCACTGAAGCTTTCTTT	CSVARTGGATEAFF
once	TRBV12-2	TRBJ1-4	NA	TGTGCAAGTCGCTTAGATTATACAGACAGGGCAACTAATGAAAAACTGTTTTTT	CASRLDYTDRATNEKLFF
NA	TRBV30	TRBJ2-3	TRBD1	TGTGCCTGGAGTGTAGGACAGGCCACAGATACGCAGTATTTT	CAWSVGQATDTQYF
NA	TRBV10-3	TRBJ2-5	NA	TGTGCCATCAGTGAGGACAGTCCTAAAGAGACCCAGTACTTC	CAISEDSPKETQYF
NA	TRBV19	TRBJ2-1	TRBD1	TGTGCCAGTACCCCCCGGGACAGCTTACGGAATGAGCAGTTCTTC	CASTPRDSLRNEQFF
NA	TRBV6-8	TRBJ1-5	NA	TGTGCCAGCAGTGACGGGGGCGTCAATCAGCCCCAGCATTTT	CASSDGGVNQPQHF
few	TRBV6-8	TRBJ1-5	NA	TGTGCCAGCAGTCCAAATAGCAATCAGCCCCAGCATTTT	CASSPNSNQPQHF
NA	TRBV6-8	TRBJ2-2	TRBD2	TGTGCCAGCAGTTACAGGATAGCGGGGGGCCACACCGGGGAGCTGTTTTTT	CASSYRIAGGHTGELFF
NA	TRBV6-8	TRBJ2-3	NA	TGTGCCAGCAGTTTCCTAAGCGTATCAGATACGCAGTATTTT	CASSFLSVSDTQYF
NA	TRBV18	TRBJ2-3	TRBD2	TGTGCCAGCTCACCACTCAGTCTAGCGGGGGCCCCGGGGGATACGCAGTATTTT	CASSPLSLAGAPGDTQYF
NA	TRBV6-8	TRBJ1-2	TRBD1	TGTGCCAGCAGTTCGGTGACAGGGCGAGGCTACACCTTC	CASSSVTGRGYTF
NA	TRBV10-2	TRBJ2-5	TRBD2	TGCGCCAGCAGTCCCGGGGTAGCGGGTTTGATCCAAGAGACCCAGTACTTC	CASSPGVAGLIQETQYF
NA	TRBV30	TRBJ2-5	TRBD2	TGTGCCTGGAGTGTACTAGCGGGGGATAGCCAGTACTTC	CAWSVLAGDSQYF
few	TRBV23-1	TRBJ2-1	TRBD1	TGCGCCAGCAGTCAGAGACAGGGGCTACAGGGTCCAGAGTTCTTC	CASSQRQGLQGPEFF
NA	TRBV18	TRBJ2-2	NA	TGTGCCAGCTCACCACTGACCGCGGGGACCGGGGAGCTGTTTTTT	CASSPLTAGTGELFF
NA	TRBV19	TRBJ1-4	TRBD1	TGTGCCAGTAGCCTGACAGGGGGCGAAAAACTGTTTTTT	CASSLTGGEKLFF
NA	TRBV28	TRBJ1-5	NA	TGTGCCACCGCGGGGGGGGTACGGCCCCAGCATTTT	CATAGGVRPQHF
NA	TRBV19	TRBJ2-7	NA	TGTGCCAGTAGTATAAGTCGGGGCAACTACGAGCAGTACTTC	CASSISRGNYEQYF
NA	TRBV6-8	TRBJ1-5	NA	TGTGCCAGCATCCATAACCTCTTGGGCAATCAGCCCCAGCATTTT	CASIHNLLGNQPQHF
NA	TRBV18	TRBJ1-2	NA	TGTGCCAGCTCACCACCTGTCAGGAACTATGGCTACACCTTC	CASSPPVRNYGYTF
NA	TRBV6-7	TRBJ2-1	TRBD1	TGTGCCAGCAGAGACTTGGACAGGGGGTCCTACAATGAGCAGTTCTTC	CASRDLDRGSYNEQFF
NA	TRBV23-1	TRBJ2-2	NA	TGCGCCAGCACCAGGGGTGAAGGCGGGGAGCTGTTTTTT	CASTRGEGGELFF
NA	TRBV11-3	TRBJ2-5	TRBD2	TGTGCCAGCAGCTTGACGGCTAGCGGAGAGACCCAGTACTTC	CASSLTASGETQYF
NA	TRBV19	TRBJ1-5	TRBD1	TGTGCCAGTAGTACCCGGGACAGGCCAACCAATCAGCCCCAGCATTTT	CASSTRDRPTNQPQHF
NA	TRBV15	TRBJ2-3	NA	TGTGCCACCAGCAGCATTCGGAAGGGTCCCACAGATACGCAGTATTTT	CATSSIRKGPTDTQYF
NA	TRBV6-8	TRBJ2-1	NA	TGTGCCAGCAGCCCTGTATTCGGCAGTGCTCACAATGAGCAGTTCTTC	CASSPVFGSAHNEQFF
NA	TRBV6-7	TRBJ2-6	NA	TGTGCCAGCAGATTCATCGTTTCTGGGGCCAACGTCCTGACTTTC	CASRFIVSGANVLTF
NA	TRBV19	TRBJ2-5	TRBD2	TGTGCCAGTAGTATTATCGGGCTTAGCGGGGGAGCACAAGAGACCCAGTACTTC	CASSIIGLSGGAQETQYF
NA	TRBV6-8	TRBJ1-1	TRBD1	TGTGCCAGCAGTTACCTATCGGGACAGCTGAACACTGAAGCTTTCTTT	CASSYLSGQLNTEAFF
NA	TRBV5-1	TRBJ2-1	TRBD1	TGCGCCAGCAGCCCCGGGACAGGGGCCGAGGGGTCCTACAATGAGCAGTTCTTC	CASSPGTGAEGSYNEQFF
few	TRBV19	TRBJ1-6	NA	TGTGCCAGTAGTAACGGATATAATTCACCCCTCCACTTT	CASSNGYNSPLHF
NA	TRBV10-2	TRBJ1-2	NA	TGCGCCAGCAGTGGGGGGAAGCGTGGCTACACCTTC	CASSGGKRGYTF
NA	TRBV11-3	TRBJ1-2	TRBD1	TGTGCCAGCAGCTCTGGACAGGGACGAGGGGTCTATGGCTACACCTTC	CASSSGQGRGVYGYTF
few	TRBV15	TRBJ1-6	NA	TGTGCCACCAGCAGAGACCCGGGACGGTATAATTCACCCCTCCACTTT	CATSRDPGRYNSPLHF